This T cell receptor (beta chain) was documented in a study of OX40 agonist ivuxolimab in advanced cancers. The wider study: Ivuxolimab, an antibody acting as an agonist of OX40 (CD134), was used to treat patients.

The V and J ends lost 9 bases and 10 bases respectively, with 24 bases between them. The CDR3 sequence is 14 residues long. Germline CDR1 is MNHEY and CDR2 is SMNVEV (reference sequence). Assay: immunoSEQ multiplex PCR; the TCRdb copy retains only in-frame clones and omits some. The sample holds under 85,000 clones, approximately 90% seen once. A remark on this clone: Its specificity is unknown.

Whole-study results and caveats: Low normalized T-cell clonal expansion also characterized some of the nonresponders. Researchers did not determine the expanded peripheral T cells' antigen specificity. Clones of CD4+ and CD8+ blood T cells grew by week 6 at doses of 0.1 to 3.0 mg/kg.

The chain joins TRBV27 to TRBJ1-1; perhaps TRBD1 as D (5 bases). The sequenced sample was CD4+ or CD8+ T cells sorted from blood, obtained in a trial of the OX40 agonist ivuxolimab. This clonotype was obtained from an adult with an advanced solid tumor such as melanoma, head and neck, liver or kidney cancer. CDR3 residues: CASFPRLGATRAFF. The CDR3 DNA reads as TGTGCCAGTTTTCCTCGTCTAGGGGCGACGAGAGCTTTCTTT.